This T cell receptor beta chain derives from a study of early T cells in non-severe SARS-CoV-2 infection. The overall study: Alpha and beta chains were unpaired, from unsorted whole-blood bulk RNA.

In its sample, this clonotype was seen many times. TCRdb re-derived calls from the 5' RACE reads in MiXCR, one entry per CDR3 protein. The table lists 55,000 or so distinct CDR3 sequences, approximately 12% of them singletons. Sample: whole blood. The receptor was derived from an adult who was a healthcare worker with PCR-confirmed SARS-CoV-2 infection or an uninfected control (not recorded which).

CDR3 sequence (DNA): TGCAGTGCCTTCCCGGGACTAGCGGGGGCTGAGCAGTTCTTC. It encodes CSAFPGLAGAEQFF. V is TRBV20-1 and J is TRBJ2-1; 14 bases align to TRBD2. Germline CDR1 and CDR2: DFQATT and SNEGSKA (reference sequence). V was clipped by 6 bases and J by 9 bases; unmatched bases: 7. This CDR3 has 14 amino acids.